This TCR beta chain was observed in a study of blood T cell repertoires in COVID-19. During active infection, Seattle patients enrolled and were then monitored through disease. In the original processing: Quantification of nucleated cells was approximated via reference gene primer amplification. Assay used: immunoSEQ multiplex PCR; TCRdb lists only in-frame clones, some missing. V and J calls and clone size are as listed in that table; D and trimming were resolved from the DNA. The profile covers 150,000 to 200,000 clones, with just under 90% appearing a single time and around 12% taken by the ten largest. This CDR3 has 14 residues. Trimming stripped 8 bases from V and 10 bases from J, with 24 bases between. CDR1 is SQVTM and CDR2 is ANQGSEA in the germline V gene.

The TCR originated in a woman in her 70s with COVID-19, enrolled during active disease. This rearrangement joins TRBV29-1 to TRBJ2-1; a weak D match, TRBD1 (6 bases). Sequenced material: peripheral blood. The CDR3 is CSSNRAGVFSEQFF. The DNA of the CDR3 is TGCAGCTCGAACAGGGCCGGGGTCTTCAGCGAGCAGTTCTTC.